Below are 7 T cell receptor beta chains sequenced from a single sample in a study of regulatory T cells in long-lasting Graves disease. Stated time point: newly diagnosed GD, antithyroid drugs for less than 3 months. Extracted PBMC RNA gave rise to the TCR library. Arm-PCR with iRepertoire HTBI primers amplified the CDR3 regions for these TCR beta libraries. TCRdb re-derived calls from the multiplex PCR reads in MiXCR, one entry per CDR3 protein. The table shows 450,000 to 650,000 distinct CDR3 sequences, with 15% to 20% occurring only once. The same data also went into a second study, on T cells in Graves' hyperthyroidism and ophthalmopathy.

This material consisted of peripheral blood mononuclear cells (PBMCs), taken at new diagnosis, from a patient treated with antithyroid drugs. All receptors come from a woman aged 40-65 years with Graves disease.

In this sample, this clonotype turned up many times. The chain recombines TRBV20-1 with TRBJ2-1, with a weak D call TRBD1 (6 bases). This CDR3 contains 12 residues. CDR1 is DFQATT, CDR2 SNEGSKA, per germline (reference sequence). The CDR3 bases are TGCACCCCTCCGACAGGATATTATGAGCAGTTCTTC. Its translation is CTPPTGYYEQFF.

This clonotype was observed many times. Given a much more abundant clone one base away, this may be a read error. The genes are TRBV12-3 or TRBV12-4 and TRBJ2-3; D unresolved. V was trimmed by 6 bases and J by 2 bases, leaving 3 bases between them. This CDR3 is 11 amino acids long. The CDR3 bases are TGTGCCAGCAGGAACACAGATACGCAGTATTTT. It translates to CASRNTDTQYF.

Only a few counts were recorded for this clonotype. Since a much larger clone is just one base distant, this may be a read error. The V gene is TRBV6-5, the J gene TRBJ2-7; D tentatively fits TRBD1 or TRBD2 (5 bases each). There are 15 residues in the CDR3. In germline, CDR1 is MNHEY, CDR2 SVGAGI. This chain's CDR3 is CASSYGTDVSYGQYF. CDR3 nucleotide sequence: TGTGCCAGCAGTTACGGGACGGACGTTTCCTACGGGCAGTACTTC.

J is TRBJ2-5 and V is TRBV11-3; no definite D call. This CDR3 comprises 15 residues. The V gene lost 0 bases and the J gene lost 0 bases, with 8 bases spanning the gap. Germline V CDR1 and CDR2: SGHNT, YENEEA. The CDR3 coding sequence is TGTGCCAGCAGCTTAGACTCAGCGTACCAAGAGACCCAGTACTTC. This codes for CASSLDSAYQETQYF.

This clonotype was counted a few times. The J gene is TRBJ1-6, the V gene TRBV9; 9 bases fit TRBD1. The CDR3 is 18 amino acids. CDR1 and CDR2 (germline): SGDLS, YYNGEE. Unmatched junction bases numbered 11, after V lost 3 bases and J lost 4 bases. CDR3 DNA sequence: TGTGCCAGCAGCGCCTTCCCGACAGGGGGGGCATATAATTCACCCCTCCACTTT. Translating it yields CASSAFPTGGAYNSPLHF.

Details on this clonotype: This probably arose from a read error, given a far larger clone one base away. As the CDR3 is not closed by the conserved phenylalanine or tryptophan, this likely results from a read error. The chain recombines TRBV12-3 or TRBV12-4 with TRBJ1-6; TRBD1 matches at 9 bases. The CDR3 extends over 14 amino acids. Losses at the gene ends were 4 bases for V and 6 bases for J; bases not matched to a gene: 1. CDR3 DNA: TGTGCCAGCAGTTGGGACAGGGCTAATTCACCCCTCCACTTG. Encoded protein: CASSWDRANSPLHL.

The chain combines TRBV4-1 with TRBJ1-1; D gene uncertain. The ends were cut back, 4 bases at V and 5 bases at J, with 14 bases in the middle. The CDR3 spans 14 residues. Germline V lookup: CDR1 MGHRA, CDR2 YSYEKL. The CDR3 reads CASSRSWLGTEAFF. The CDR3 DNA is TGCGCCAGCAGCCGCAGTTGGCTGGGTACTGAAGCTTTCTTT.